This TCR beta chain derives from a study of T cells in Graves' hyperthyroidism and ophthalmopathy. Findings of the study overall: Model-based prediction identified ophthalmopathy a median roughly 6.1 months prior to its onset.

This clonotype was detected ten times or more. Its specificity is unknown. This CDR3 spans 16 amino acids. The ends lost 3 bases at V and 0 bases at J; junction bases unmatched: 8. Germline values: CDR1 DFQATT, CDR2 SNEGSKA (reference sequence). Uncontrolled infection, other autoimmune disease, pregnancy or lactation led to exclusion. RNA transcripts served as the template for amplifying TCR beta CDR3 regions. TCR CDR3 underwent first-round RT-PCR with the HTBI primer set. TCRdb reanalysed the multiplex PCR reads using MiXCR and keeps one entry per CDR3 protein. The sample records some 300,000 distinct CDR3 sequences, 15% to 20% being singletons.

The V gene is TRBV20-1, the J gene TRBJ1-2, with 9 bases fitting TRBD1. The receptor was derived from a man between 45 and 60 years old with Graves' ophthalmopathy. Sequenced material: blood. The CDR3 region is CSASFPGDRANYGYTF. CDR3 nucleotides: TGCAGTGCTAGTTTCCCCGGGGACAGGGCTAACTATGGCTACACCTTC.